These T cell receptor beta chains were read from a single sample in a study of OX40 agonist ivuxolimab in advanced cancers. Some clones are missing from TCRdb's copy, which holds only in-frame ones; the method was immunoSEQ multiplex PCR. Of approximately 70,000 clones listed, approximately 90% are singletons. Sequenced here: CD4+ or CD8+ T cells sorted from blood, sampled in a trial of the OX40 agonist ivuxolimab. Every receptor here comes from an adult with an advanced solid tumor such as melanoma, head and neck, liver or kidney cancer. Both conserved end residues are part of each CDR3. The D gene is left open where the match is weak. Clone size is shown for a subset of rows, as once, few, many or a class of expanded clone.

.	once	TRBV5-5	16	TRBJ1-5	CASSSGLGASNQPQHF	TGTGCCAGCAGCTCGGGGCTCGGGGCAAGCAATCAGCCCCAGCATTTT
.	.	TRBV27	15	TRBJ1-2	CASSLGGWANYGYTF	TGTGCCAGCAGTTTGGGCGGCTGGGCTAACTATGGCTACACCTTC
TRBD1	.	TRBV5-6	13	TRBJ2-1	CASSQTGAVEQFF	TGTGCCAGCAGCCAGACAGGGGCAGTTGAGCAGTTCTTC
.	.	TRBV28	16	TRBJ2-7	CASSSPGHPSSYEQYF	TGTGCCAGCAGTTCGCCGGGACATCCGAGCTCCTACGAGCAGTACTTC
.	.	TRBV7-2	13	TRBJ2-5	CASSLNAGGTQYF	TGTGCCAGCAGCTTAAACGCCGGAGGGACCCAGTACTTC
.	.	TRBV27	16	TRBJ2-5	CASSPIDRGRFETQYF	TGTGCCAGCAGTCCCATCGACAGAGGAAGGTTTGAGACCCAGTACTTC
.	.	TRBV13	13	TRBJ2-7	CASSLRLPGEQYF	TGTGCCAGCAGCTTACGGCTGCCGGGGGAGCAGTACTTC
TRBD2	.	TRBV7-9	15	TRBJ2-3	CASSLGLAGTDTQYF	TGTGCCAGCAGTCTTGGACTAGCGGGTACAGATACGCAGTATTTT
.	.	TRBV7-6	13	TRBJ2-5	CASSLEKQVTQYF	TGTGCCAGCAGCTTAGAGAAGCAGGTGACCCAGTACTTC
.	few	TRBV7-2	17	TRBJ1-3	CASSFVGTGGLGNTIYF	TGTGCCAGCAGCTTTGTCGGGACTGGGGGGCTCGGAAACACCATATATTTT
.	.	TRBV27	12	TRBJ1-2	CASRNREGGYTF	TGTGCCAGCAGAAATCGAGAGGGAGGCTACACCTTC
.	.	TRBV6-1	18	TRBJ2-4	CASSGGGLAELAKNIQYF	TGTGCCAGCAGTGGGGGGGGGCTAGCGGAACTAGCCAAAAACATTCAGTACTTC
.	.	TRBV4-3	14	TRBJ2-7	CASSQDVGRGQLRF	TGCGCCAGCAGCCAAGATGTGGGCCGGGGCCAACTTCGCTTC
TRBD1	.	TRBV10-3	17	TRBJ2-2	CAISELLGTGDRGELFF	TGTGCCATCAGTGAGCTCCTGGGGACAGGGGATCGCGGGGAGCTGTTTTTT
.	.	TRBV28	15	TRBJ1-2	CASSPSLGAHYGYTF	TGTGCCAGCAGTCCCTCTCTGGGGGCTCACTATGGCTACACCTTC
TRBD2	.	TRBV9	15	TRBJ2-5	CASSVSGSVWETQYF	TGTGCCAGCAGCGTTAGCGGGAGTGTGTGGGAGACCCAGTACTTC
.	.	TRBV5-6	11	TRBJ1-1	CASSRRQEAFF	TGTGCCAGCAGCCGTCGACAGGAAGCTTTCTTT
TRBD2	.	TRBV7-7	14	TRBJ2-1	CASSLGGRSGEQFF	TGTGCTAGCAGCTTAGGCGGGAGGAGCGGTGAGCAGTTCTTC
TRBD2	.	TRBV7-3	18	TRBJ2-7	CASSLTGLAGGTTYEQYF	TGTGCCAGCAGCTTAACAGGGTTGGCGGGAGGGACTACCTACGAGCAGTACTTC
.	.	TRBV9	14	TRBJ2-1	CASSHGTGYNEQFF	TGTGCCAGCAGCCATGGGACTGGCTACAATGAGCAGTTCTTC
TRBD1	.	TRBV5-6	14	TRBJ2-1	CASSEDRGVGEQFF	TGTGCCAGCAGCGAAGACAGGGGAGTCGGTGAGCAGTTCTTC
.	.	TRBV11-3	11	TRBJ2-7	CASSPGYEQYF	TGTGCCAGCAGCCCTGGTTACGAGCAGTACTTC
.	.	TRBV28	12	TRBJ1-2	CASSLQGWGYTF	TGTGCCAGCAGTTTACAAGGGTGGGGCTACACCTTC
TRBD1	.	TRBV7-8	14	TRBJ2-5	CASSLDRGRGTQYF	TGTGCCAGCAGCCTCGACAGGGGGCGTGGGACCCAGTACTTC
TRBD2	many	TRBV29-1	15	TRBJ2-5	CSAEGGTSVQETQYF	TGCAGCGCTGAAGGGGGGACTAGCGTCCAAGAGACCCAGTACTTC
TRBD2	.	TRBV23-1	18	TRBJ2-5	CASSSPRTTSGVHETQYF	TGCGCCAGCAGTTCACCCAGGACCACTAGCGGGGTCCATGAGACCCAGTACTTC
.	once	TRBV15	15	TRBJ2-5	CATSRVVSGQETQYF	TGTGCCACCAGCAGAGTAGTATCGGGCCAAGAGACCCAGTACTTC
.	.	TRBV27	14	TRBJ2-5	CASSRPDREETQYF	TGTGCCAGCAGTAGACCCGACAGAGAAGAGACCCAGTACTTC
.	.	TRBV9	14	TRBJ1-4	CASSVSGADEKLFF	TGTGCCAGCAGCGTATCAGGGGCGGATGAAAAACTGTTTTTT
TRBD2	.	TRBV11-3	15	TRBJ2-1	CASSPLAGGRNEQFF	TGTGCCAGCAGCCCATTAGCGGGAGGGCGCAATGAGCAGTTCTTC